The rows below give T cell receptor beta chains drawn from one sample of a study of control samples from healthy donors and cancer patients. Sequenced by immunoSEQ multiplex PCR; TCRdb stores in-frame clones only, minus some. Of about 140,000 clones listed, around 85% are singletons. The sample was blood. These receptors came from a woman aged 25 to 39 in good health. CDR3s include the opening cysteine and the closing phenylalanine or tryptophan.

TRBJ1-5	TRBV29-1	CSVAGGGNQPQHF
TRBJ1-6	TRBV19	CASSRADNSPLHF
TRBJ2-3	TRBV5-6	CASSLEADTQYF
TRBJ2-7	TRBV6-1	CASSEGWGPGEQYF
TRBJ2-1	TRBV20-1	CSASHLVSYNEQFF
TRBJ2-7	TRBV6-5	CASSYVAAHEQYF
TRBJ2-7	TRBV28	CASSSSGKRYEQYF
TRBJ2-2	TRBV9	CASSGSSGPNTGELFF
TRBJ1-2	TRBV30	CAWTPTDRILYGYTF
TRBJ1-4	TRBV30	CAWSVGGAGKLFF
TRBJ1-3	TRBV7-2	CASSPYGTASGNTIYF
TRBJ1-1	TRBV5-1	CATSGIGANTEAFF
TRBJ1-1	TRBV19	CASGSVGGAEAFF
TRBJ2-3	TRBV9	CASSTGTSTDTQYF
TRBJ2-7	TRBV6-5	CASSYSRRGAGHEQYF
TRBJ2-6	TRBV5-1	CASSLGWDRGRSGANVLTF
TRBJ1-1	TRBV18	CASSPPLMGGEAFF
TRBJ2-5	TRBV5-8	CASSRGQGGETQYF
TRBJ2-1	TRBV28	CASSSRTTANYNEQFF
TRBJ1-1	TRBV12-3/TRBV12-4	CASTSRRAFF
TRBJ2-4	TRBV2	CASSAGLSTRDIQYF
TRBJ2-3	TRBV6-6	CASSLASSTDTQYF
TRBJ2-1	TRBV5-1	CASSHSGLAGVLEQFF
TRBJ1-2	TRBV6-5	CASSYATGDYGYTF
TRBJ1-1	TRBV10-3	CAISERDRGEAFF
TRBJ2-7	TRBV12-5	CARTGHPDDYEQYF
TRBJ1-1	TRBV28	CASRPHLAGTEAFF
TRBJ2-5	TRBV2	CATSRTSGGQETQYF
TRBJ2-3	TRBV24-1	CATSAGPIDTQYF
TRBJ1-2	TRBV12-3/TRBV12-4	CASRGQAYGYTF
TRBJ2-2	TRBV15	CATSFSSGTRTGELFF
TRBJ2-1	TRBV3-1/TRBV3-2	CASSLAGNYNEQFF
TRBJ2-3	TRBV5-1	CASSLVDRANAQYF
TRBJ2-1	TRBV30	CAWSAAEGGLMDEQFF
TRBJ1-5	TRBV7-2	CASSRSGTGNQPQHF
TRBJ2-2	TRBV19	CASRAGRDAVGELFF
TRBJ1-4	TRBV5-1	CASSLVSGAPGKLFF
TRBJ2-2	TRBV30	CAWQQGVGNTGELFF
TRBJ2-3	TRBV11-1	CASSLDGGGTDTQYF
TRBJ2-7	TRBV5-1	CASSLNLGYEQYF
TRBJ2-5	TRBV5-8	CASRYAGTETQYF
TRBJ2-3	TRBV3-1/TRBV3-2	CASSQGGSLTDTQYF
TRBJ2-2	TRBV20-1	CSASLQGAHTGELFF
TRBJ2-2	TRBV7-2	CASSSSGLAVTGELFF